The 10 T cell receptor beta chains listed next were all sequenced from one sample in a study of OX40 agonist ivuxolimab in advanced cancers. Assay used: immunoSEQ multiplex PCR; TCRdb lists only in-frame clones, some missing. The repertoire consists of 75,000 to 100,000 clones, with approximately 91% occurring once and the leading ten covering less than 0.75%. The input for sequencing was CD4+ or CD8+ T cells sorted from blood, taken in a trial of the OX40 agonist ivuxolimab. The source of these receptors is an adult with an advanced solid tumor such as melanoma, head and neck, liver or kidney cancer.

The chain uses TRBV4-3 and TRBJ2-1, with D possibly TRBD1 on 5 matching bases. Trimming removed 2 bases from V and 4 bases from J, with 6 bases in between. The CDR3 loop spans 13 amino acids. Germline values: CDR1 LGHNA, CDR2 YSLEER. CDR3 DNA: TGCGCCAGCAGCCAAAGGACATACAATGAGCAGTTCTTC. This encodes CASSQRTYNEQFF.

V usage is TRBV27 and J usage is TRBJ2-1; D ambiguous. The V gene lost 3 bases and the J gene lost 0 bases, with 9 bases spanning the gap. The CDR3 is 15 amino acids. The germline V gene encodes CDR1 MNHEY and CDR2 SMNVEV (reference sequence). The CDR3 here is CASSLDGPSYNEQFF. The CDR3 DNA reads as TGTGCCAGCAGTTTGGACGGCCCCTCCTACAATGAGCAGTTCTTC.

CDR3 coding DNA: TGTGCCAGCAGCGGAGTACTCGGGACAGGGGGCCGCACTGAAGCTTTCTTT. It yields the protein CASSGVLGTGGRTEAFF. This chain links TRBV5-5 with TRBJ1-1, with 12 bases aligning to TRBD1. This CDR3 has 17 amino acids. The trim removed 4 bases at V and 4 bases at J, leaving 11 bases unmatched. The germline gives CDR1 SGHKS, CDR2 YYEKEE (reference sequence).

This sequence joins TRBV11-2 and TRBJ1-4; 9 nucleotides match TRBD1. The CDR3 has 18 residues. V shed 0 bases, J shed 8 bases, and the junction held 13 bases outside the gene matches. Germline values: CDR1 SGHAT, CDR2 FQNNGV. CDR3 coding DNA: TGTGCCAGCAGCTTAGATACCGTGTTCGCAGGGACAGGGGAAAAACTGTTTTTT. Translation: CASSLDTVFAGTGEKLFF.

This sequence joins TRBV5-6 and TRBJ2-7; D unresolved. Germline-derived CDR1 and CDR2 are SGHDT and YYEEEE. V was cut by 5 bases and J by 3 bases, with 6 bases left in between. The CDR3 totals 11 residues. The CDR3: CASRTFYEQYF. DNA of the CDR3: TGTGCCAGCAGGACGTTCTACGAGCAGTACTTC.

The genes are TRBV7-2 and TRBJ1-5, with 7 bases that match TRBD1. Germline CDR1 and CDR2: SGHTA and FQGNSA. With 6 bases clipped from V and 3 bases from J, the junction kept 5 bases outside the gene matches. This CDR3 is 14 amino acids long. Here the CDR3 DNA reads TGTGCCAGCAGTGACAGGGCCCCCAATCAGCCCCAGCATTTT. It translates to CASSDRAPNQPQHF.

V and J are TRBV30 and TRBJ2-2, with unresolved D. The CDR3 sequence is 14 residues long. Between the trimmed V and J ends, which lost 3 bases and 3 bases, there was a span of 11 bases. Germline V gives CDR1 GTSNPN, CDR2 SVGIG (reference sequence). The CDR3 region is CAWRPQVDTGELFF. The CDR3 DNA sequence: TGTGCCTGGAGACCTCAGGTGGACACCGGGGAGCTGTTTTTT.

This clone was seen a single time. CDR3 loop: CASSRTSTSTDTQYF. As DNA, the CDR3 is TGTGCCAGCTCACGGACATCGACTAGCACAGATACGCAGTATTTT. The chain links TRBV18 to TRBJ2-3; a weak D match, TRBD1 (5 bases). The germline CDR1 and CDR2 sequences are KGHSH and LQKENI. The CDR3 sequence is 15 residues long. Trimming removed 4 bases from V and 0 bases from J, with 11 bases in between. The full variable domain, rest sourced from reference TRBV18 and TRBJ2-3, is NAGVMQNPRHLVRRRGQEARLRCSPMKGHSHVYWYRQLPEEGLKFMVYLQKENIIDESGMPKERFSAEFPKEGPSILRIQQVVRGDSAAYFCASSRTSTSTDTQYFGPGTRLTVL.

The chain uses TRBV6-5 and TRBJ1-5; the D is unclear. The CDR3 consists of 13 residues. Trimming shortened V by 2 bases and J by 2 bases, and 4 bases separated the two germline ends. The germline V gene has CDR1 MNHEY and CDR2 SVGAGI. CDR3 bases: TGTGCCAGCAGTTACGACGGCAATCAGCCCCAGCATTTT. This sequence encodes CASSYDGNQPQHF.

The genes are TRBV9 and TRBJ1-5; 7 bases fit TRBD1. This CDR3 has 14 residues. CDR1 SGDLS and CDR2 YYNGEE come from the germline V gene. The V and J ends lost 3 bases and 7 bases, in that order; junction bases with no gene match: 7. For the CDR3, the DNA is TGTGCCAGCAGCGCTCAGGGGGATAGACAGCCCCAGCATTTT. The encoded protein is CASSAQGDRQPQHF.